This TCR beta chain was sequenced in a study of beta chain features in type 1 diabetes (dated by TCRdb to between 2018 and 2020). In terms of the full investigation: Mean age, gender distribution, total cell number and subset yield did not differ between patients and healthy donors. Across all samples, almost 110 million sorted cells were examined, and cell number per subset correlated strongly with RNA yield. The study compared the TCRB repertoires of sorted circulating CD4+ T cell subsets in recently diagnosed type 1 diabetes patients with those in matched healthy donors. Whereas all 30 or so donors provided naive and central memory subsets, regulatory and stem cell-like memory subsets were isolated from just 8 patients and about 8 healthy donors. The investigation overall reported the following: Because cDNA was sequenced instead of genomic DNA, activated cells with high expression could be over-represented, although the groups did not differ in activation or CD3 levels. PCR may preferentially amplify shorter templates, but because patient and control samples were amplified and corrected together, any resulting skew would affect both groups equally. HLA sub-analyses involved small numbers of individuals, so any influence of HLA type on TCRB rearrangement remained unresolved. At VDJ recombination sites, type 1 diabetes patients had fewer insertions and more deleted nucleotides, which implies abnormalities in thymic rearrangement. A moderate but significant shortening of TCRB CDR3 length was observed in type 1 diabetes patients in all four CD4+ subsets. Naive, central memory and regulatory TCRB repertoires appeared to be more alike among patients than among healthy donors.

Measured from the cysteine to the phenylalanine, the CDR3 is 14 residues long. Of all the DNA, just the CDR3 is kept, 42 bases in frame from base 1. V gives up 5 bases and J gives up 0 bases, and the segment between their germline ends measures 7 bases. Reading the germline V gene gives CDR1 SGHTA and CDR2 FQGTGA. Each donor gave one peripheral blood draw, roughly 110 mL on average, collected into heparinised tubes. A BD FACSAria II was used to sort naive, central memory, regulatory and stem cell-like memory CD4+ T cells with a panel that included CD45RO, CCR7, CD25, CD127, CD95 and CD27. Purity was above 95% for every sorted population. PBMCs were isolated right away by Lymphoprep density gradient centrifugation and were stained directly, without culture. So that batch effects would be minimized, each experiment stained and sorted samples in pairs, pairing one healthy donor with one patient. All of the isolated RNA was reverse transcribed with the High Capacity cDNA Reverse Transcription Kit, so expressed TCRB transcripts were sequenced. Deep immunoSEQ sequencing was performed on naive, central memory and regulatory T cell samples, with an average of roughly 3.5 million total reads per sample. Sorted cells were lysed in RLT buffer and RNA was extracted with DNase-treated RNeasy Micro or Mini kits, depending on cell number. To prevent cross-contamination, each cell subset was processed individually, whereas patient and healthy donor samples were processed jointly. Using the immunoSEQ multiplex PCR, TCRB sequences were amplified from cDNA into 87-bp fragments spanning the CDR3 region. Amplicons were sequenced on the Illumina HiSeq platform. The authors' pipeline ran thus. PCR bias was computationally corrected using synthetic template baselines, reads within Hamming distance 2 were collapsed, and singletons that could not be merged were discarded. By aligning reads against IMGT, V, D and J genes, CDR3 length, and insertions or deletions at six rearrangement sites were assigned. Clonotype counts were normalized to sorted cell number within each subset before computing true diversity and Gini coefficients with the tcR R package. The overlap coefficient, calculated on TCRB nucleotide sequences, was used to quantify repertoire sharing. Out-of-frame TCRB sequences from naive cells were analyzed to stand in for the pre-selection repertoire. TCRdb re-hosts the immuneACCESS table, in-frame sequences only. Its copies lack some clones; in the studies checked, an unresolved V gene accounts for under half of them, and the cause for the rest is not known. D and trimming come from the DNA, and the V and J calls and clone size come from that table. The sample table shows around 430,000 clones, and 30% are seen once. Of the sample, almost 0.065% falls within the top ten clones.

Notes on this clone: Its antigen remains unidentified. Base qualities are not recorded, but no much larger clone differs from it by a single base.

The chain joins TRBV7-3 to TRBJ2-2, with no reliable assignment of the D segment. The TCR comes from a man between 18 and 35 years old in good health. The source material was naive CD4+ T cells from blood. Interpreted using the paper, the cell subset or site label stands for: true naive CD4+ T cells. The nucleotide sequence reads TGTGCCAGCAGCGGAGTCGCGAACACCGGGGAGCTGTTTTTT. Its product reads: CASSGVANTGELFF.